The 26 T cell receptor beta chains below were found in one sample sequenced in a study of blood T cell repertoires in COVID-19. Here immunoSEQ multiplex PCR was the method, and the copy in TCRdb shows in-frame clones only, minus some. The sample includes about 160,000 clones, about 86% of them seen just once. Sequenced sample: peripheral blood. The receptors were gathered from a woman in her sixties or seventies with COVID-19, enrolled during active disease.

The rearrangement joins TRBV7-2 to TRBJ1-1; D is undetermined. The CDR3 loop spans 14 amino acids. CDR1 and CDR2 (germline): SGHTA, FQGNSA. V lost 4 bases, J lost 1 base, and 10 bases lay in between. The CDR3 here is CASSSPRWNTEAFF. The CDR3 coding sequence is TGTGCCAGCAGCTCTCCCCGGTGGAACACTGAAGCTTTCTTT.

This sequence joins TRBV10-3 and TRBJ1-2, with unresolved D. The CDR3 is made up of 14 amino acids. V lost 0 bases to trimming and J lost 4 bases, with 9 bases between them. Germline lookup yields CDR1 ENHRY and CDR2 SYGVKD. The CDR3 reads CAISESRGGYGYTF. The CDR3 DNA sequence: TGTGCCATCAGTGAGTCAAGAGGCGGCTATGGCTACACCTTC.

Only a few counts were recorded for this clone. The gene calls are TRBV28 and TRBJ1-1; D call uncertain. The CDR3 runs 14 residues. Trimming stripped 4 bases from V and 3 bases from J, with 12 bases between. Germline CDR1 reads MDHEN; CDR2 reads SYDVKM. Here the CDR3 reads CASSWLREHTEAFF. In DNA, the CDR3 is TGTGCCAGCAGTTGGCTAAGGGAGCACACTGAAGCTTTCTTT.

J is TRBJ1-1 and V is TRBV19; D not resolved. In germline, CDR1 is LNHDA, CDR2 SQIVND (reference sequence). The germline V and J ends were trimmed by 7 bases and 0 bases, with 6 bases remaining between them. This CDR3 has 12 residues. The CDR3 is CASKEMNTEAFF. CDR3 coding DNA: TGTGCCAGTAAAGAGATGAACACTGAAGCTTTCTTT.

The chain has TRBV18 and TRBJ1-3, with no clear D. V was cut by 3 bases and J by 0 bases, with 12 bases left in between. The germline V gene has CDR1 KGHSH and CDR2 LQKENI. CDR3 length equals 16 residues. The CDR3 is CASSPIFSDSGNTIYF. The CDR3 region has the DNA TGTGCCAGCTCACCCATCTTTTCAGACTCTGGAAACACCATATATTTT.

This clone was found once. The V call is TRBV7-3, the J call TRBJ1-1, with TRBD1 matching 8 bases. The CDR3 consists of 16 residues. Germline V CDR1 and CDR2: SGHTA, FQGTGA. V shed 5 bases, J shed 0 bases, and the junction held 8 bases outside the gene matches. CDR3 region: CASSRQGRGLNTEAFF. CDR3 nucleotide sequence: TGTGCCAGCAGCCGACAGGGGCGGGGACTGAACACTGAAGCTTTCTTT.

This clone was seen more than once but under ten times. V and J are TRBV2 and TRBJ2-1; 11 bases fit TRBD2. The CDR3 contains 15 residues. Germline V gene lookup returns CDR1 SNHLY and CDR2 FYNNEI. J gave up 2 bases and V 6 bases, and 3 bases lay outside the gene matches. CDR3 bases: TGTGCCAGCAGCCTAGCGGGGGGACCCTACAATGAGCAGTTCTTC. Protein product: CASSLAGGPYNEQFF.

The chain combines TRBV3-1 (or the pseudogene TRBV3-2) with TRBJ2-7; weak D call: TRBD2 (6 bases). Trimming shortened V by 0 bases and J by 8 bases, and 14 bases separated the two germline ends. The germline CDR1 and CDR2 sequences are LGHDT and YNNKEL (reference sequence). CDR3 length: 14 residues. The CDR3 region has the DNA TGTGCCAGCAGCCAAGATTTAGTGGAGGGAAAGCAGTACTTC. This translates into CASSQDLVEGKQYF.

The chain combines TRBV12-3 or TRBV12-4 with TRBJ1-4; D ambiguous. V lost 3 bases and J 7 bases, leaving 6 bases between the germline ends. This CDR3 is built from 12 residues. The DNA of the CDR3 is TGTGCCAGCAGTTTGTATAGTGAAAAACTGTTTTTT. Amino acids: CASSLYSEKLFF.

The chain employs TRBV7-7 and TRBJ2-3; the match to TRBD2 covers 9 bases. Germline V gene lookup returns CDR1 SSHAT and CDR2 FNYEAQ (reference sequence). V lost 5 bases to trimming and J lost 4 bases; unmatched junction nucleotides: 7. The CDR3 has 15 amino acids. CDR3 bases: TGTGCCAGCAGCCTCAGCGGGGGGCAGGCAGATACGCAGTATTTT. It specifies CASSLSGGQADTQYF.

The rearrangement joins TRBV5-8 to TRBJ2-5; a weak D match, TRBD1 (5 bases). In germline, CDR1 is SGHTS, CDR2 YDEGEE. Trimming removed 4 bases from V and 4 bases from J, with 20 bases in between. This CDR3 comprises 16 residues. The CDR3 loop is CASSIRSGPQGETQYF. CDR3 in DNA: TGTGCCAGCAGCATACGCTCGGGTCCCCAGGGAGAGACCCAGTACTTC.

This sequence joins TRBV28 and TRBJ1-6; 9 bases are a match to TRBD1. Germline CDR1 is MDHEN and CDR2 is SYDVKM. J lost 13 bases, V lost 2 bases, and 15 bases had no gene match. The CDR3 contains 17 residues. The chain's CDR3 is CASSLPRRQGGAGPLHF. The CDR3 region has the DNA TGTGCCAGCAGTTTACCACGGCGACAGGGGGGGGCTGGGCCCCTCCACTTT. Filled out from reference TRBV28 and TRBJ1-6, the complete variable domain reads DVKVTQSSRYLVKRTGEKVFLECVQDMDHENMFWYRQDPGLGLRLIYFSYDVKMKEKGDIPEGYSVSREKKERFSLILESASTNQTSMYLCASSLPRRQGGAGPLHFGNGTRLTVT.

V gene TRBV4-1 combines with J gene TRBJ2-7, with TRBD2 matching 16 bases. CDR3 length equals 15 residues. The trim removed 3 bases at V and 7 bases at J, leaving 3 bases unmatched. CDR1 is MGHRA and CDR2 is YSYEKL in the germline V gene. The CDR3 loop is CASSQGLAGGREQYF. DNA for the CDR3: TGCGCCAGCAGCCAGGGACTAGCGGGGGGGCGGGAGCAGTACTTC.

The chain recombines TRBV30 with TRBJ1-1; 10 bases line up with TRBD1. Germline loops: CDR1 GTSNPN, CDR2 SVGIG (reference sequence). V shed 4 bases, J shed 4 bases, and the junction held 12 bases outside the gene matches. The CDR3 extends over 16 amino acids. This CDR3 reads CAWIGGQGLLGTEAFF. The DNA of the CDR3 is TGTGCCTGGATTGGGGGACAGGGGTTGTTAGGCACTGAAGCTTTCTTT.

The rearrangement joins TRBV5-6 to TRBJ1-4, with D unresolved. The ends were cut back, 1 base at V and 5 bases at J, with 12 bases in the middle. Germline values: CDR1 SGHDT, CDR2 YYEEEE. This CDR3 contains 15 residues. CDR3 amino acids: CASSLSGRENEKLFF. The CDR3 bases are TGTGCCAGCAGCTTGAGTGGCCGGGAAAATGAAAAACTGTTTTTT.

The rearrangement joins TRBV7-9 to TRBJ2-2, with a tentative D call TRBD1 (6 bases). V lost 3 bases, J lost 1 base, and 15 bases lay in between. CDR3 length equals 17 residues. CDR1 is SEHNR and CDR2 is FQNEAQ in the germline V gene (reference sequence). In nucleotides, the CDR3 is TGTGCCAGCAGCTTCCCCCGAGGCAGGGGGAACACCGGGGAGCTGTTTTTT. This sequence encodes CASSFPRGRGNTGELFF.

This chain joins TRBV30 and TRBJ2-1; 8 bases agree with TRBD2. CDR1 and CDR2 (germline): GTSNPN, SVGIG (reference sequence). Trimming took 5 bases from V and 0 from J; bases not matched to a gene: 9. The CDR3 has 16 amino acids. CDR3 region: CAWHRGGTSSYNEQFF. Here the CDR3 DNA reads TGTGCCTGGCACCGGGGGGGCACGAGCTCCTACAATGAGCAGTTCTTC.

V usage is TRBV19 and J usage is TRBJ1-2, with no clear D. The CDR3 covers 13 residues. Per the germline V gene, CDR1 is LNHDA and CDR2 is SQIVND (reference sequence). Between the trimmed V and J ends, which lost 5 bases and 8 bases, there was a span of 15 bases. The CDR3 is CASSEGPKGGYTF. The DNA of the CDR3 is TGTGCCAGTAGTGAGGGCCCCAAAGGCGGCTACACCTTC.

The chain recombines TRBV7-2 with TRBJ2-1; 15 bases are a match to TRBD2. CDR1 is SGHTA, CDR2 FQGNSA, per germline. The CDR3 has 15 residues. J lost 6 bases, V lost 5 bases, and 2 bases had no gene match. The chain's CDR3 is CASSRTSGGANEQFF. CDR3 nucleotide sequence: TGTGCCAGCAGCCGGACTAGCGGGGGGGCCAATGAGCAGTTCTTC.

The genes are TRBV6-1 and TRBJ2-1, with 10 bases that match TRBD1. The CDR3 runs to 14 residues. The V gene end was trimmed by 2 bases and the J gene end by 7 bases; junction bases not matched to a gene: 2. CDR1 and CDR2 from the germline V gene are MNHNS and SASEGT. The CDR3 region has the DNA TGTGCCAGCAGTGAACGGGACAGGGGTAATGAGCAGTTCTTC. This codes for CASSERDRGNEQFF.

The chain is built from TRBV28 and TRBJ1-2, with 9 bases that match TRBD1. The CDR3 spans 16 residues. J lost 7 bases, V lost 6 bases, and 15 bases had no gene match. Germline V gene lookup returns CDR1 MDHEN and CDR2 SYDVKM. The CDR3 DNA reads TGTGCCAGCAGCCGTCCGGGACAGGGAATCGGGGGTGGCTACACCTTC. Amino acid sequence: CASSRPGQGIGGGYTF.

This rearrangement joins TRBV30 to TRBJ2-5, with D possibly matching TRBD1 (5 bases). Germline V lookup: CDR1 GTSNPN, CDR2 SVGIG (reference sequence). This CDR3 is 17 amino acids long. V lost 0 bases to trimming and J lost 7 bases, with 24 bases between them. As DNA, the CDR3 is TGTGCCTGGAGTGTAAATGGCGCAGGGATGTGGCTAGGGACCCAGTACTTC. It encodes CAWSVNGAGMWLGTQYF.

The genes are TRBV29-1 and TRBJ1-1; 7 bases line up with TRBD1. V was pared by 6 bases and J by 1 base, with 5 bases of the junction left unmatched. This CDR3 spans 13 amino acids. Germline lookup yields CDR1 SQVTM and CDR2 ANQGSEA. The CDR3 bases are TGCAGCGTCCGGACAGGTCAGAACACTGAAGCTTTCTTT. Its translation is CSVRTGQNTEAFF.

The chain uses TRBV30 and TRBJ1-2; the match to TRBD1 covers 9 bases. Germline V CDR1 and CDR2: GTSNPN, SVGIG (reference sequence). The V and J ends lost 2 bases and 5 bases, in that order; junction bases with no gene match: 3. The CDR3 is made up of 13 amino acids. Here the CDR3 reads CAWSPGTGYGYTF. CDR3 in DNA: TGTGCCTGGAGTCCCGGGACAGGGTATGGCTACACCTTC. Full variable domain (remainder filled in from reference TRBV30 and TRBJ1-2): SQTIHQWPATLVQPVGSPLSLECTVEGTSNPNLYWYRQAAGRGLQLLFYSVGIGQISSEVPQNLSASRPQDRQFILSSKKLLLSDSGFYLCAWSPGTGYGYTFGSGTRLTVV.

The chain employs TRBV5-8 and TRBJ1-1, with D maybe TRBD1 (6 bases). V gave up 4 bases and J gave up 0 bases, with 16 bases separating them. Germline-derived CDR1 and CDR2 are SGHTS and YDEGEE. CDR3 length: 16 residues. As DNA, the CDR3 is TGTGCCAGCAGCCTACAATGGGACAACATGAACACTGAAGCTTTCTTT. It encodes CASSLQWDNMNTEAFF.

This clone has only one observation. In DNA, the CDR3 is TGTGCCAGCAAGAAATTGGACAGTAATAATTCACCCCTCCACTTT. Translation gives CASKKLDSNNSPLHF. This rearrangement joins TRBV2 to TRBJ1-6; D is perhaps TRBD1 (6 bases). Germline V lookup: CDR1 SNHLY, CDR2 FYNNEI. V dropped 7 bases and J dropped 5 bases, with 15 bases sitting between them. This CDR3 spans 15 amino acids.